The 12 T cell receptor beta chains listed next were all sequenced from one sample in a study of shared clonotypes between healthy human individuals. The assay was immunoSEQ multiplex PCR, and TCRdb's table has in-frame clones only and misses some. Altogether some 2 million clones are present, just under 95% being singletons, with the ten largest covering around 1.2%. Terminally differentiated effector memory CD45RA+ cells were left out of the naive CD8 fraction, which was CD45RO-negative and positively selected for CCR7. The sequencing input was naive CD8+ T cells sorted from blood. The receptor source for this set is a man aged 18 to 30 in good health.

The rearrangement links TRBV5-5 to TRBJ2-7; TRBD1 is a possible D gene (6 bases). Germline V gene data show CDR1 as SGHKS and CDR2 as YYEKEE (reference sequence). The CDR3 runs 15 residues. V gave up 0 bases and J gave up 3 bases, with 13 bases separating them. Written as DNA, the CDR3 is TGTGCCAGCAGCTTGGTGTTACAGGGTGGCTACGAGCAGTACTTC. Encoded protein: CASSLVLQGGYEQYF.

V gene TRBV28 combines with J gene TRBJ1-4; 8 bases match TRBD1. The CDR3 consists of 18 residues. Germline V gene lookup returns CDR1 MDHEN and CDR2 SYDVKM. V lost 2 bases, J lost 5 bases, and 13 bases stayed unmatched. Here the CDR3 reads CASSLSPWGDRKNEKLFF. CDR3 nucleotide sequence: TGTGCCAGCAGTTTAAGTCCATGGGGGGACAGGAAAAATGAAAAACTGTTTTTT.

The V gene is TRBV5-1, the J gene TRBJ1-1; the D is unclear. Deletions cut 3 bases from V and 5 bases from J, with 17 bases between. In germline, CDR1 is SGHRS, CDR2 YFSETQ. This CDR3 contains 15 residues. The CDR3 DNA sequence: TGCGCCAGCAGCTCCTCTAGGGAGATCGGGACTGAAGCTTTCTTT. It encodes CASSSSREIGTEAFF.

The CDR3 reads CASSEVGVSYEQYF. The CDR3 region has the DNA TGCGCCAGCAGTGAAGTCGGAGTAAGCTACGAGCAGTACTTC. The V and J genes are TRBV10-2 and TRBJ2-7; the D is unclear. The CDR3 runs to 14 residues. The V and J ends lost 3 bases and 3 bases respectively, with 12 bases between them. Germline V gives CDR1 WSHSY, CDR2 SAAADI.

The V call is TRBV2, the J call TRBJ1-1; D unclear. Germline values: CDR1 SNHLY, CDR2 FYNNEI. V lost 6 bases and J 4 bases, leaving 12 bases between the germline ends. The CDR3 is 13 amino acids. CDR3 sequence (DNA): TGTGCCAGCAGCGCCGGGGTGGTCACTGAAGCTTTCTTT. Translation gives CASSAGVVTEAFF.

With regard to this clone: The same CDR3 is also encoded by other DNA sequences in this sample. The chain carries TRBV5-4 and TRBJ1-2; D perhaps matches TRBD1 (5 bases). Germline CDR1 is SGHNT and CDR2 is YYREEE (reference sequence). V was pared by 4 bases and J by 6 bases, with 7 bases between. The CDR3 covers 11 residues. As DNA, the CDR3 is TGTGCCAGCAGCCCAGGGAATGGCTACACCTTC. Its protein is CASSPGNGYTF.

The CDR3: CASSIPDRAAEEQYF. The CDR3 region has the DNA TGTGCCAGCAGCATCCCTGACAGGGCGGCGGAAGAGCAGTACTTC. The chain carries TRBV5-4 and TRBJ2-7, with 7 positions matching TRBD1. CDR1 is SGHNT and CDR2 is YYREEE in the germline V gene (reference sequence). J was trimmed by 7 bases and V by 4 bases; bases with no gene match: 14. The CDR3 has 15 residues. Combining the CDR3 with reference TRBV5-4 and TRBJ2-7 gives the whole variable domain ETGVTQSPTHLIKTRGQQVTLRCSSQSGHNTVSWYQQALGQGPQFIFQYYREEENGRGNFPPRFSGLQFPNYSSELNVNALELDDSALYLCASSIPDRAAEEQYFGPGTRLTVT.

This clone was found a few times. V usage is TRBV7-2 and J usage is TRBJ2-5, with 8 bases identical to TRBD1. CDR1 and CDR2 from the germline V gene are SGHTA and FQGNSA. With V trimmed by 2 bases and J by 1 base, 0 bases remained unmatched. This CDR3 is built from 14 residues. CDR3 in amino acids: CASSLTGGQETQYF. In DNA form, the CDR3 reads TGTGCCAGCAGCTTAACAGGGGGCCAAGAGACCCAGTACTTC.

The chain uses TRBV7-9 and TRBJ2-7; 9 bases agree with TRBD1. Germline values: CDR1 SEHNR, CDR2 FQNEAQ (reference sequence). The junction had 7 bases not matched to a gene; V was cut back by 1 base and J by 3 bases. This CDR3 region has 16 residues. The CDR3 sequence: CASSLVGTGLHYEQYF. CDR3 bases: TGTGCCAGCAGCTTAGTAGGGACAGGGCTCCACTACGAGCAGTACTTC. Full variable domain (remainder filled in from reference TRBV7-9 and TRBJ2-7): DTGVSQNPRHKITKRGQNVTFRCDPISEHNRLYWYRQTLGQGPEFLTYFQNEAQLEKSRLLSDRFSAERPKGSFSTLEIQRTEQGDSAMYLCASSLVGTGLHYEQYFGPGTRLTVT.

The chain uses TRBV30 and TRBJ2-7; a weak D match, TRBD1 (6 bases). This CDR3 is 15 amino acids long. V was clipped by 5 bases and J by 3 bases, with 20 bases between them. The germline V gene has CDR1 GTSNPN and CDR2 SVGIG (reference sequence). The CDR3 DNA reads TGTGCCTGGCTTGAGGAACCGACAGGTAGCTACGAGCAGTACTTC. This translates into CAWLEEPTGSYEQYF.

About this clone: The sample contains more than one DNA sequence encoding this CDR3. This chain links TRBV2 with TRBJ2-5; no clear D. V was cut by 3 bases and J by 1 base, with 6 bases left in between. The CDR3 has 13 residues. The V gene's germline CDR1 is SNHLY and CDR2 FYNNEI. CDR3 in DNA: TGTGCCAGCAGTGATGTGGGCCAAGAGACCCAGTACTTC. Its translation: CASSDVGQETQYF. The full variable domain, completed using reference TRBV2 and TRBJ2-5, is EPEVTQTPSHQVTQMGQEVILRCVPISNHLYFYWYRQILGQKVEFLVSFYNNEISEKSEIFDDQFSVERPDGSNFTLKIRSTKLEDSAMYFCASSDVGQETQYFGPGTRLLVL.

The CDR3 sequence: CASRLDREGEKLFF. CDR3 nucleotides: TGTGCCAGCAGACTTGACAGGGAAGGGGAAAAACTGTTTTTT. This rearrangement joins TRBV28 to TRBJ1-4, with 7 bases that match TRBD1. Germline CDR1 reads MDHEN; CDR2 reads SYDVKM. Trimming at V came to 6 bases and at J to 8 bases, leaving 9 bases not matched to a gene. CDR3 length: 14 residues.